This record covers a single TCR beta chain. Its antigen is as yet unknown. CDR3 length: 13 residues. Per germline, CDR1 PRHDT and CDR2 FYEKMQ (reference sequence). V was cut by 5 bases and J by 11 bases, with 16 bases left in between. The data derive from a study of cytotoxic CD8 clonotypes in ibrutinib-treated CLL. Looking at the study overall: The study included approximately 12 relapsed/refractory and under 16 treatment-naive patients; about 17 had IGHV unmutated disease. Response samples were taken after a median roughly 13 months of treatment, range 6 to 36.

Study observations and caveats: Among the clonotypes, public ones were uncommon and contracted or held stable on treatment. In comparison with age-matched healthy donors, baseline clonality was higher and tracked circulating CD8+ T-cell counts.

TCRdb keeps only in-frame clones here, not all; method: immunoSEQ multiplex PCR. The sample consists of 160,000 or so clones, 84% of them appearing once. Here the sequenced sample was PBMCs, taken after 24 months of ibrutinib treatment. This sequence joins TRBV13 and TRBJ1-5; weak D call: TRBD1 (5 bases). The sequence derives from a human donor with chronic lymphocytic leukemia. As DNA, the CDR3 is TGTGCCAGCAGCAGACAGAAGGGGTCGTCCCAGCATTTT. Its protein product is CASSRQKGSSQHF.